This record covers a single T cell receptor (beta chain). In its sample, this clone was seen once. The antigen this receptor binds is unknown. The junction shows a germline mismatch at one end, possibly a read error. The entry originates in a study of metastatic and nonmetastatic thyroid tumors (dated by TCRdb to 2018 to 2020). Study-wide context: Repertoires were compared across peripheral blood and tumor or nodule tissue samples from malignant and benign thyroid patients. The study at large found these results: TCR beta diversity was reported as significantly higher in malignant tumors than in benign nodules, in both blood and tumor samples.

The method was PCR. The sequencer listed for this sample is Illumina HiSeq 4000. High-throughput sequencing was used to profile the TCR beta-chain CDR3 region of every patient. The paper's data handling went like this. CDR3 differences across clinicopathological groups were used to build a classifier for discriminating distant-metastatic papillary thyroid cancer patients. Repertoire diversity was assessed with the Shannon index, and tumor-blood repertoire similarity with the Morisita-Horn index. TCRdb reprocessing: public reads trimmed at Q25 with fastp, clones called with MiXCR, in-frame beta chains kept. TCRdb's processing, not the study's, gives the V and J calls here. Present in this sample are about 18,000 clones, over 25% of which were seen just once. Together, the top ten hold under 30% of the sample. Reading from cysteine to phenylalanine, the CDR3 counts 17 amino acids. Only the CDR3 DNA is retained, 51 bases long and in frame from the first base. CDR1 SGHNT and CDR2 YYREEE were looked up in the germline V gene (reference sequence).

Before undergoing thyroid surgery, none of the patients had been given any kind of treatment. Using T-cell receptor beta sequencing, the study looked back at clinical samples from patients collected from about 2011 to 2018. The specimen was tumor tissue. The origin of this receptor is a male donor with papillary thyroid cancer or a benign thyroid nodule (not recorded which). Some clones in this sample may be carry-over from other donors' samples. This sequence uses TRBV5-4 and TRBJ2-3; 8 central nucleotides agree with TRBD2. The CDR3 amino acid sequence is: CTSSFYDSGGRPDTQYF. The bases are TGTACCAGCAGCTTTTATGATTCCGGCGGGAGGCCAGATACGCAGTATTTT. The entire variable domain, with the stretches around the CDR3 drawn from the reference TRBV5-4 and TRBJ2-3 proteins, is ETGVTQSPTHLIKTRGQQVTLRCSSQSGHNTVSWYQQALGQGPQFIFQYYREEENGRGNFPPRFSGLQFPNYSSELNVNALELDDSALYLCTSSFYDSGGRPDTQYFGPGTRLTVL.